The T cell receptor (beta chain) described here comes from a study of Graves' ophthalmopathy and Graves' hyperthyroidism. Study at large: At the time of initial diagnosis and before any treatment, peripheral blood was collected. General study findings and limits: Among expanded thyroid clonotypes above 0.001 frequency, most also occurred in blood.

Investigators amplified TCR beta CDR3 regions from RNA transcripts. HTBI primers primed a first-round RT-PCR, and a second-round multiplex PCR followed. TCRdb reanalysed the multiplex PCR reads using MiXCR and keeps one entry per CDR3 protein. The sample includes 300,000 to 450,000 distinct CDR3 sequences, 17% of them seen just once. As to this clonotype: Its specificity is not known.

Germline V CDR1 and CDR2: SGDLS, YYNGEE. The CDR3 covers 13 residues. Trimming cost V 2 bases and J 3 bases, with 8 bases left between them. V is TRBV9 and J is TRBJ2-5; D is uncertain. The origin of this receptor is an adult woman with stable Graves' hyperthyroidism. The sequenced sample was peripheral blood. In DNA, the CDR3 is TGTGCCAGCAGCGTTGGGAACAAAGAGACCCAGTACTTC. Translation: CASSVGNKETQYF.